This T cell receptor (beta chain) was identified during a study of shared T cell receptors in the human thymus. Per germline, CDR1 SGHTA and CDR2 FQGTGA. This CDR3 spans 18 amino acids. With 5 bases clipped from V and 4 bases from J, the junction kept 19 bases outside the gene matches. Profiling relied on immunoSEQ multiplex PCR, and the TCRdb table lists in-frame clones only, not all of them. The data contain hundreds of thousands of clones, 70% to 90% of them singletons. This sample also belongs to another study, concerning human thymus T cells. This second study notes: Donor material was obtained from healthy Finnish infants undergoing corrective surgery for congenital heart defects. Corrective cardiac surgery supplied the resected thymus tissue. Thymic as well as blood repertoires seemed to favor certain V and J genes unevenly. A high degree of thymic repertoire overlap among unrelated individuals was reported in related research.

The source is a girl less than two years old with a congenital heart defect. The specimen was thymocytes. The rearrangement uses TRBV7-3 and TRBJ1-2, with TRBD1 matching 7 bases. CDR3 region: CASSPTPDEDRAGYGYTF. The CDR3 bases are TGTGCCAGCAGCCCTACCCCAGATGAAGACAGGGCGGGCTATGGCTACACCTTC.